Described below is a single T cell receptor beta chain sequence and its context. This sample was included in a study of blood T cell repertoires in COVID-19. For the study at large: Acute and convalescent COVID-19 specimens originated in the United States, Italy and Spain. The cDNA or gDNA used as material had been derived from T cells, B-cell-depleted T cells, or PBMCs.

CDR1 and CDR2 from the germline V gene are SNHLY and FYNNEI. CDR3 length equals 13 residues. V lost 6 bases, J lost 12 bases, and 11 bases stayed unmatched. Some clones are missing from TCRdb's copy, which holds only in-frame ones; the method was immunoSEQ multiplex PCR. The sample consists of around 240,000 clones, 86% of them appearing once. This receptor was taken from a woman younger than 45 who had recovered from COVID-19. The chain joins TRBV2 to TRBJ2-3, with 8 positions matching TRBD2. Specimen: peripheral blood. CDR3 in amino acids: CASSPNRGGFQYF. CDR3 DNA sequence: TGTGCCAGCAGCCCCAACCGCGGGGGGTTTCAGTATTTT.